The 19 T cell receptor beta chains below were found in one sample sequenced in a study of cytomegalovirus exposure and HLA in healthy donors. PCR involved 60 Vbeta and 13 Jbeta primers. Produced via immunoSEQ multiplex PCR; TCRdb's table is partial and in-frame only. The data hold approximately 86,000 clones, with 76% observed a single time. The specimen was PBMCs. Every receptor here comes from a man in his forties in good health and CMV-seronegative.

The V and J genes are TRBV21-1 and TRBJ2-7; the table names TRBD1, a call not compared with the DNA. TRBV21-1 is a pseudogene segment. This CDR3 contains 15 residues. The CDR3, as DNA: TGTGCCAGCAGCAAAGAACGTCTAAATGGGCCCGAGCAGTACTTC. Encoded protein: CASSKERLNGPEQYF.

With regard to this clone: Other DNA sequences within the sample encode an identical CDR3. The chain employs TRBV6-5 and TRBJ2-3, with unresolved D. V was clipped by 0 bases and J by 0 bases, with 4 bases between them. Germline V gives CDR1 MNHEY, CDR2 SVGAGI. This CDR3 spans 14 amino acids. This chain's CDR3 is CASSYSTSTDTQYF. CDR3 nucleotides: TGTGCCAGCAGTTACTCGACTAGCACAGATACGCAGTATTTT.

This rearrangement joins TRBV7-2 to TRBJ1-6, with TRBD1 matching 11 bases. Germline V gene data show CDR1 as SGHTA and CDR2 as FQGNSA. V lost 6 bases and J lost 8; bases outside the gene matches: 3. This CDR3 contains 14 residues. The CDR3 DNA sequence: TGTGCCAGCAGGCGGGACAGGGGGTATTCACCCCTCCACTTT. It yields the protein CASRRDRGYSPLHF.

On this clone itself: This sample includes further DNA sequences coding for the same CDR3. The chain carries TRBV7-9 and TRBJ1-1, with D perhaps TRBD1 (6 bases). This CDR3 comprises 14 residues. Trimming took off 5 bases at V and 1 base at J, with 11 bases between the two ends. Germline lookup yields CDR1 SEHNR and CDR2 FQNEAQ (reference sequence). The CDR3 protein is CASSLGGANTEAFF. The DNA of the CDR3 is TGTGCCAGCAGCCTGGGGGGGGCGAACACTGAAGCTTTCTTT.

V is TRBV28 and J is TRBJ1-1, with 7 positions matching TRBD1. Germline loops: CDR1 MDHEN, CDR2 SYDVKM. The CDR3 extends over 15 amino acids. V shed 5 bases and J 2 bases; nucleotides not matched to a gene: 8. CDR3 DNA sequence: TGTGCCAGCAGTCCCCCGACAGGGTATAACACTGAAGCTTTCTTT. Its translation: CASSPPTGYNTEAFF.

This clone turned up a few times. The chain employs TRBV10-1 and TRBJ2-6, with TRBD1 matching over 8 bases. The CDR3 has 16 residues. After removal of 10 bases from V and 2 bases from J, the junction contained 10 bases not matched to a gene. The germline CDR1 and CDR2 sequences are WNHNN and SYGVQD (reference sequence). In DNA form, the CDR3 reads TGCGCCACCTGCAACAGGGGGGAAACTGGGGCCAACGTCCTGACTTTC. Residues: CATCNRGETGANVLTF.

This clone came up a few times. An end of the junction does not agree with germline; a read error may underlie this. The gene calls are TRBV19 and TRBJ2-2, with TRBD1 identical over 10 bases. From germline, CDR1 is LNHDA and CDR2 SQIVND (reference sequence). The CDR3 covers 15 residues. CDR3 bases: TGTGCCAGTAGTATTGGGACAGGGGTTAACGGGGAGCTGCTTTTT. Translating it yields CASSIGTGVNGELLF.

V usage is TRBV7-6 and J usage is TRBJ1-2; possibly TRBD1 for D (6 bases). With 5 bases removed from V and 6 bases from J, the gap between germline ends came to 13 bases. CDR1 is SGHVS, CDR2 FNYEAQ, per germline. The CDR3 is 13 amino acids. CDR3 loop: CASSPPGDDGYTF. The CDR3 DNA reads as TGTGCCAGCAGCCCCCCAGGGGACGATGGCTACACCTTC.

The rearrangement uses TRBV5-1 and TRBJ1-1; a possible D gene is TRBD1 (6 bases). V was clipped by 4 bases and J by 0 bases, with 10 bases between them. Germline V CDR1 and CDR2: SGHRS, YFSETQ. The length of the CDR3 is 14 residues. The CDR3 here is CASSGDKMNTEAFF. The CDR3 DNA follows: TGCGCCAGCAGCGGGGACAAGATGAACACTGAAGCTTTCTTT.

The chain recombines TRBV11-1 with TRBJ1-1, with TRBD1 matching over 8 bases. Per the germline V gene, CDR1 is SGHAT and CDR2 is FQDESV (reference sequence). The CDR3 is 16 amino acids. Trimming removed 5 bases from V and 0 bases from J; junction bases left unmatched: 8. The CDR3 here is CASSPWTGSVNTEAFF. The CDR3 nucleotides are TGTGCCAGCAGCCCATGGACAGGGTCGGTGAACACTGAAGCTTTCTTT. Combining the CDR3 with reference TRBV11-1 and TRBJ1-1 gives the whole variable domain EAEVAQSPRYKITEKSQAVAFWCDPISGHATLYWYRQILGQGPELLVQFQDESVVDDSQLPKDRFSAERLKGVDSTLKIQPAELGDSAMYLCASSPWTGSVNTEAFFGQGTRLTVV.

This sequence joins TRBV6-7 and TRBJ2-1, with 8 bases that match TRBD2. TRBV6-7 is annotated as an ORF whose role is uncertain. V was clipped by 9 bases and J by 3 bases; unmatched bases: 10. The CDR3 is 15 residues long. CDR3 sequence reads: CARKTGTSLYNEQFF. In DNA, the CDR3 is TGTGCCAGGAAAACCGGGACTAGTCTCTACAATGAGCAGTTCTTC.

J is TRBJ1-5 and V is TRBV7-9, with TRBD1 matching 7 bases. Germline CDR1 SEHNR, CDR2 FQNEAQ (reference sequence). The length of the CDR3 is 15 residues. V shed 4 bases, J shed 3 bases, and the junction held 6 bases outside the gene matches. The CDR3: CASSSDRVPNQPQHF. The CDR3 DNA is TGTGCCAGCAGCTCAGACAGGGTTCCCAATCAGCCCCAGCATTTT.

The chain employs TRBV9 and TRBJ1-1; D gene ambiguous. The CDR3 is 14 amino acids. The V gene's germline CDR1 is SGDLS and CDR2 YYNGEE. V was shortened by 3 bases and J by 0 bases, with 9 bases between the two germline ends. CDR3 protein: CASSAGELNTEAFF. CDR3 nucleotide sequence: TGTGCCAGCAGCGCTGGGGAGTTGAACACTGAAGCTTTCTTT.

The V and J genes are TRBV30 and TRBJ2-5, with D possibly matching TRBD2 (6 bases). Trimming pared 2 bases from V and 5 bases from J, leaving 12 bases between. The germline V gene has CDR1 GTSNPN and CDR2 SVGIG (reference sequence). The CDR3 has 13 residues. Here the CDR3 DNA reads TGTGCCTGGAGTTTGACTAGTGATGAGACCCAGTACTTC. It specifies CAWSLTSDETQYF. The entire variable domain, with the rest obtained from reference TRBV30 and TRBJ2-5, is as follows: SQTIHQWPATLVQPVGSPLSLECTVEGTSNPNLYWYRQAAGRGLQLLFYSVGIGQISSEVPQNLSASRPQDRQFILSSKKLLLSDSGFYLCAWSLTSDETQYFGPGTRLLVL.

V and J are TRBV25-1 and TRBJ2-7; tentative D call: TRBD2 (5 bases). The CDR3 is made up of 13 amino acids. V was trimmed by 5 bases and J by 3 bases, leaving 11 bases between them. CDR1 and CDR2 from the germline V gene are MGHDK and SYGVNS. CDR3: CASSMSGNYEQYF. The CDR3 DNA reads TGTGCCAGCAGTATGAGCGGAAACTACGAGCAGTACTTC.

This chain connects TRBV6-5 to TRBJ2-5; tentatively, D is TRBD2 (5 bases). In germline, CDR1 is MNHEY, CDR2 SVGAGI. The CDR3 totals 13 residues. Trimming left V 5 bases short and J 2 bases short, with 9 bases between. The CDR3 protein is CASSVRDQETQYF. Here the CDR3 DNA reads TGTGCCAGCAGTGTCCGGGATCAAGAGACCCAGTACTTC.

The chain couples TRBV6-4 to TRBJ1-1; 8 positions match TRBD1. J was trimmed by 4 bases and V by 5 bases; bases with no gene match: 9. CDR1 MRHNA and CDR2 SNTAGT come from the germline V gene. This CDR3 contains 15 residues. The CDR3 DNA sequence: TGTGCCAGCAGTCAACAGGGGGTTGGTGCCACTGAAGCTTTCTTT. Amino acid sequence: CASSQQGVGATEAFF.

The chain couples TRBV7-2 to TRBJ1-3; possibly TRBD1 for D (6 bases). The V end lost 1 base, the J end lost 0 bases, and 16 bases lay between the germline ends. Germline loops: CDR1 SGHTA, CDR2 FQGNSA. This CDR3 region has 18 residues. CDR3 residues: CASSLVPTGRNSGNTIYF. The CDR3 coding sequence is TGTGCCAGCAGCTTAGTCCCGACAGGACGAAACTCTGGAAACACCATATATTTT.

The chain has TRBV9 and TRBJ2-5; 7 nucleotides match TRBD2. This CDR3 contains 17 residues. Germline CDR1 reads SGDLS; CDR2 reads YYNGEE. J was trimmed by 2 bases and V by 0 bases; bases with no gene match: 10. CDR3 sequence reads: CASSVAASGPLQETQYF. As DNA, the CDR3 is TGTGCCAGCAGCGTAGCGGCTAGCGGACCATTACAAGAGACCCAGTACTTC.